This TCR beta chain stems from a study of T cells in Graves' hyperthyroidism and ophthalmopathy. Amplified TCR beta CDR3 regions came from RNA transcripts. HTBI primers drove first-round RT-PCR of the TCR CDR3. TCRdb re-called the multiplex PCR reads through MiXCR, storing one row per CDR3 protein. The sample includes hundreds of thousands of distinct CDR3 sequences, about 14% of them seen just once. This clonotype was recorded many times. Unmatched junction bases numbered 14, after V lost 4 bases and J lost 2 bases. There are 17 residues in the CDR3. Germline loops: CDR1 DFQATT, CDR2 SNEGSKA (reference sequence).

The clonotype originates from a man aged 18-30 years with Graves' ophthalmopathy. The rearrangement joins TRBV20-1 to TRBJ1-5; 7 bases align to TRBD1. The sample comprised blood. CDR3 sequence (DNA): TGCAGTGCTACCAGGGGGGGGGGGATCAATCGCAATCAGCCCCAGCATTTT. It encodes CSATRGGGINRNQPQHF.